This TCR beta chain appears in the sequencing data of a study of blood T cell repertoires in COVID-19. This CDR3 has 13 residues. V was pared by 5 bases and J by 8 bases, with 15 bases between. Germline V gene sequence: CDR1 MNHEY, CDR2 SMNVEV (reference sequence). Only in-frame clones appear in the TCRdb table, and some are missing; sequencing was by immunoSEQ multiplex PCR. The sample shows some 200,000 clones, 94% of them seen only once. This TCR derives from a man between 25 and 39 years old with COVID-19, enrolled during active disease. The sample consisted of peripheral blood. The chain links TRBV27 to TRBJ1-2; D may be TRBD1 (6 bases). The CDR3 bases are TGTGCCAGCAGTGGTAAACAGGGTTGGGGCTACACCTTC. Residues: CASSGKQGWGYTF.